A selection of T cell receptor beta chains follows, all from one sample in a study of Graves' ophthalmopathy and Graves' hyperthyroidism. TCRdb re-analysed the multiplex PCR reads in MiXCR, keeping a single row per CDR3 protein. The table records approximately 500,000 distinct CDR3 sequences, approximately 15% of them present only once. The sample consisted of blood. These receptors all come from a woman in her thirties with Graves' ophthalmopathy. The CDR3 runs from the conserved cysteine through the conserved F or W. D genes are given only for firm matches. For some rows the clone size is stated as once, few or many, or as a class when expanded; others skip it.

j_call,clone_size,d_call,v_call,cdr3_aa,cdr3_nt
TRBJ2-7,many,NA,TRBV20-1,CSARDVSRGGYEQYF,TGCAGTGCTAGAGATGTTAGTAGGGGAGGCTACGAGCAGTACTTC
TRBJ1-1,many,NA,TRBV12-3/TRBV12-4,CASSLAQGLGEAFF,TGTGCCAGCAGTTTAGCGCAGGGGCTGGGTGAAGCTTTCTTT
TRBJ1-1,many,NA,TRBV29-1,CSTSRYRNTEAFF,TGCAGCACCTCGAGGTACAGGAACACTGAAGCTTTCTTT
TRBJ2-5,many,NA,TRBV6-2/TRBV6-3,CASSYLGRETQYF,TGTGCCAGCAGTTACTTGGGAAGAGAGACCCAGTACTTC
TRBJ2-5,many,NA,TRBV27,CASSREGGQETQYF,TGTGCCAGCTCTAGGGAGGGGGGGCAAGAGACCCAGTACTTC
TRBJ1-2,many,TRBD1,TRBV7-3,CASSSTGAGGYTF,TGTGCCAGCAGCTCGACAGGGGCAGGTGGCTACACCTTC
TRBJ2-7,NA,TRBD1,TRBV20-1,CSAAGTGGYEQYF,TGCAGTGCAGCCGGAACAGGGGGTTACGAGCAGTACTTC
TRBJ1-5,many,NA,TRBV2,CASSGRQGNQPQHF,TGTGCCAGCAGTGGGCGACAGGGCAATCAGCCCCAGCATTTT
TRBJ1-1,many,NA,TRBV6-2/TRBV6-3,CASQRGYRTEAFF,TGTGCCAGCCAGCGAGGGTATCGGACTGAAGCTTTCTTT
TRBJ2-2,many,NA,TRBV15,CATSSSNTGELFF,TGTGCCACCAGCAGTAGTAACACCGGGGAGCTGTTTTTT
TRBJ1-5,many,NA,TRBV6-1,CASSASWDQPQHF,TGTGCCAGCAGTGCCTCGTGGGATCAGCCCCAGCATTTT
TRBJ1-2,many,TRBD1,TRBV28,CASTQTGGDGYTF,TGTGCCAGCACCCAGACAGGGGGCGATGGCTACACCTTC
TRBJ1-2,NA,NA,TRBV30,CAWRWGRGIPYGYTF,TGTGCCTGGAGGTGGGGGCGAGGAATCCCTTATGGCTACACCTTC
TRBJ1-2,NA,TRBD1,TRBV7-9,CASSILWTGLGYTF,TGTGCCAGCAGCATCCTCTGGACAGGACTCGGCTACACCTTC
TRBJ1-2,many,NA,TRBV12-3/TRBV12-4,CASSSPPDGNYGYTF,TGTGCCAGCAGTTCCCCCCCCGACGGAAACTATGGCTACACCTTC
TRBJ1-2,NA,NA,TRBV12-3/TRBV12-4,CASNLGDGGYGYTF,TGTGCCAGCAACCTCGGTGATGGGGGCTATGGCTACACCTTC
TRBJ2-5,NA,NA,TRBV5-1,CASSPEWLQETQYF,TGCGCCAGCAGCCCCGAGTGGTTGCAAGAGACCCAGTACTTC
TRBJ1-1,many,NA,TRBV12-3/TRBV12-4,CASSSRTAANTEAFF,TGTGCCAGCAGTTCCAGGACAGCCGCGAACACTGAAGCTTTCTTT
TRBJ2-5,many,TRBD1,TRBV3-1,CASSPGTGAKTQYF,TGTGCCAGCAGCCCCGGGACAGGGGCGAAGACCCAGTACTTC
TRBJ2-7,many,NA,TRBV27,CASRRQGSGSYEQYF,TGTGCCAGCAGAAGACAGGGTAGCGGCTCCTACGAGCAGTACTTC
TRBJ2-2,NA,NA,TRBV9,CASSVGGAGELFF,TGTGCCAGCAGCGTAGGTGGGGCCGGGGAGCTGTTTTTT
TRBJ1-1,NA,NA,TRBV25-1,CASSDWTLNTEAFF,TGTGCCAGCAGTGATTGGACCCTGAACACTGAAGCTTTCTTT
TRBJ1-1,many,TRBD1,TRBV4-1,CASSQYRGSEAFF,TGCGCCAGCAGCCAATACAGGGGGTCTGAAGCTTTCTTT
TRBJ1-6,NA,NA,TRBV28,CASRPSGGNSPLHF,TGTGCCAGCAGGCCATCCGGAGGAAATTCACCCCTCCACTTT
TRBJ1-6,once,NA,TRBV12-3/TRBV12-4,CASTPRGGSPLHF,TGTGCCAGCACCCCTCGGGGGGGGTCACCCCTCCACTTT
TRBJ1-2,many,NA,TRBV6-1,CASSQSQGGYTF,TGTGCCAGCAGCCAGTCGCAGGGCGGCTACACCTTC
TRBJ2-2,many,TRBD2,TRBV12-3/TRBV12-4,CASSPHGRGALSGELFF,TGTGCCAGCAGTCCCCATGGGCGGGGGGCCCTTAGCGGGGAGCTGTTTTTT
TRBJ2-7,few,NA,TRBV11-2,CASSLVEQGPSWEQYF,TGTGCCAGCAGCTTAGTAGAACAGGGTCCATCGTGGGAGCAGTACTTC
TRBJ1-1,many,TRBD1,TRBV19,CASSDRGQLNTEAFF,TGTGCCAGTAGTGACCGGGGACAGTTGAACACTGAAGCTTTCTTT
TRBJ2-2,NA,NA,TRBV19,CASRWTEVTGELFF,TGTGCCAGTAGATGGACGGAGGTGACCGGGGAGCTGTTTTTT
TRBJ2-2,many,NA,TRBV4-1,CASSHRRGGYTGELFF,TGCGCCAGCAGCCACCGTCGTGGCGGGTACACCGGGGAGCTGTTTTTT
TRBJ1-2,many,TRBD1,TRBV28,CASSLRQGWHYGYTF,TGTGCCAGCAGCCTTAGACAGGGGTGGCACTATGGCTACACCTTC
TRBJ1-1,many,NA,TRBV5-1,CASSLPGEMNTEAFF,TGCGCCAGCAGCTTACCTGGGGAGATGAACACTGAAGCTTTCTTT
TRBJ1-1,many,NA,TRBV6-2/TRBV6-3,CASSYGSFTEAFF,TGTGCCAGCAGTTACGGTAGTTTCACTGAAGCTTTCTTT
TRBJ2-5,many,NA,TRBV20-1,CSATDGYQETQYF,TGCAGTGCGACGGACGGTTACCAAGAGACCCAGTACTTC
TRBJ2-7,many,NA,TRBV9,CASSSRTTGEQYF,TGTGCCAGCAGCTCCCGGACAACAGGCGAGCAGTACTTC
TRBJ2-5,many,TRBD2,TRBV6-1,CASNRLAELYQETQYF,TGTGCCAGCAACAGACTAGCGGAGCTGTACCAAGAGACCCAGTACTTC
TRBJ2-5,NA,TRBD2,TRBV20-1,CSARSLAGAGTQYF,TGCAGTGCTAGGTCACTAGCGGGGGCGGGGACCCAGTACTTC
TRBJ2-5,many,NA,TRBV12-3/TRBV12-4,CASSLTAGEETQYF,TGTGCCAGCAGTTTAACAGCAGGAGAGGAGACCCAGTACTTC